Listed below are T cell receptor beta chains from one sample, sequenced in a study of T cells after yellow fever vaccination. MiXCR, applied by TCRdb to the 5' RACE reads, yields one record per CDR3 protein. The sample lists 200,000 to 300,000 distinct CDR3 sequences; about 7% were seen once. Source: CD4+ T cells sorted from PBMCs, taken on the day of the yellow fever booster vaccination. The source is a man aged 30-40 years who received the YFV17D yellow fever vaccine. Both conserved end residues are part of each CDR3. The order of the fields is J gene, clone size, D gene, V gene, CDR3 DNA, CDR3 protein. A D gene is named only where the DNA matches it firmly. Only some rows state a clone size, as once, few, many or a class for expanded clones.

J: TRBJ2-7
size: many
D: TRBD1
V: TRBV6-5
DNA: TGTGCCAGCAGTTACTCGCGTCAGGGGGAATCCTACGAGCAGTACTTC
CDR3: CASSYSRQGESYEQYF

J: TRBJ2-2
size: .
D: .
V: TRBV6-2/TRBV6-3
DNA: TGTGCCAGCAGTTATCCGATGACCGGGGAGCTGTTTTTT
CDR3: CASSYPMTGELFF

J: TRBJ1-2
size: many
D: TRBD1
V: TRBV5-1
DNA: TGCGCCAGCAGCCCGGGACAGGGAAGCTATGGCTACACCTTC
CDR3: CASSPGQGSYGYTF

J: TRBJ2-7
size: few
D: .
V: TRBV5-1
DNA: TGCGCCAGCAGCTTAGGACTGGGGTTCGGATACGAGCAGTACTTC
CDR3: CASSLGLGFGYEQYF

J: TRBJ2-1
size: many
D: .
V: TRBV24-1
DNA: TGTGCCACCAGTGAACCGGGGACAACCAATGAGCAGTTCTTC
CDR3: CATSEPGTTNEQFF

J: TRBJ2-7
size: .
D: TRBD2
V: TRBV20-1
DNA: TGCAGTGCTAGTCGTATGAGCGGGAGCGGGGCCGAGCAGTACTTC
CDR3: CSASRMSGSGAEQYF

J: TRBJ1-1
size: .
D: TRBD1
V: TRBV5-1
DNA: TGCGCCAGCAGCTTGGGACAGGGGTCTGCTGAAGCTTTCTTT
CDR3: CASSLGQGSAEAFF

J: TRBJ2-1
size: many
D: .
V: TRBV5-1
DNA: TGCGCCAGCAGCCCCGAGGCCAATGAGCAGTTCTTC
CDR3: CASSPEANEQFF

J: TRBJ2-2
size: many
D: .
V: TRBV10-2
DNA: TGCGCCAGCAGGGACCCGGGACTCTTGACCGGGGAGCTGTTTTTT
CDR3: CASRDPGLLTGELFF

J: TRBJ2-5
size: few
D: .
V: TRBV20-1
DNA: TGCAGTGCTAAACGGACAGTACGATCCGTGATCCAAGAGACCCAGTACTTC
CDR3: CSAKRTVRSVIQETQYF

J: TRBJ2-3
size: .
D: TRBD2
V: TRBV20-1
DNA: TGCAGTGCCCCGCGGGGGTCGGGCACAGATACGCAGTATTTT
CDR3: CSAPRGSGTDTQYF

J: TRBJ2-7
size: many
D: .
V: TRBV5-1
DNA: TGCGCCAGCAGCCCACCGACGGATTACGAGCAGTACTTC
CDR3: CASSPPTDYEQYF

J: TRBJ1-5
size: .
D: TRBD1
V: TRBV15
DNA: TGTGCCACCAGCAACCGGAGACAGGGGTACAATCAGCCCCAGCATTTT
CDR3: CATSNRRQGYNQPQHF

J: TRBJ1-4
size: many
D: .
V: TRBV20-1
DNA: TGCAGTGCTGCTACAGGGCGCGAAAAACTGTTTTTT
CDR3: CSAATGREKLFF

J: TRBJ1-5
size: few
D: .
V: TRBV30
DNA: TGTGCCTGGAGTGTGGGAGTGGGCAATCAGCCCCAGCATTTT
CDR3: CAWSVGVGNQPQHF

J: TRBJ2-4
size: many
D: TRBD2
V: TRBV6-5
DNA: TGTGCCAGCAGTTACGGGCGGGGGGGAAACATTCAGTACTTC
CDR3: CASSYGRGGNIQYF

J: TRBJ2-7
size: .
D: .
V: TRBV6-1
DNA: TGTGCCAGCAGTACGACGGGAACCTACGAGCAGTACTTC
CDR3: CASSTTGTYEQYF

J: TRBJ2-2
size: few
D: .
V: TRBV5-1
DNA: TGCGCCAGCAGCTTCCAGGGCGTGAACACCGGGGAGCTGTTTTTT
CDR3: CASSFQGVNTGELFF

J: TRBJ2-2
size: many
D: TRBD2
V: TRBV5-1
DNA: TGCGCCAGCTTTCCAACCTCAGGGACTAGCGGGACCACCGGGGAGCTGTTTTTT
CDR3: CASFPTSGTSGTTGELFF

J: TRBJ1-1
size: many
D: .
V: TRBV5-6
DNA: TGTGCCAGCAGCTTTTGGGGCAGGGACACTGAAGCTTTCTTT
CDR3: CASSFWGRDTEAFF

J: TRBJ2-7
size: .
D: .
V: TRBV10-2
DNA: TGCGCCAGCACGAAAACCCCGACAGCCTACGAGCAGTACTTC
CDR3: CASTKTPTAYEQYF

J: TRBJ1-1
size: many
D: .
V: TRBV12-3/TRBV12-4
DNA: TGTGCCAGCAGTTTTCTGGTTGAAGCTTTCTTT
CDR3: CASSFLVEAFF

J: TRBJ2-2
size: many
D: .
V: TRBV6-5
DNA: TGTGCCAGCAGTTACTCTGGCAGGGGGGAGCTGTTTTTT
CDR3: CASSYSGRGELFF

J: TRBJ2-7
size: .
D: .
V: TRBV21-1
DNA: TGTGCCAGCAGCTCCCAGACCGACAGGCGGGACGAGCAGTACTTC
CDR3: CASSSQTDRRDEQYF

J: TRBJ2-7
size: .
D: TRBD2
V: TRBV15
DNA: TGTGCCACCAGCTCAAGGGTCGGACTAGCGGGAGTTAGCACCTACGAGCAGTACTTC
CDR3: CATSSRVGLAGVSTYEQYF

J: TRBJ2-7
size: few
D: .
V: TRBV19
DNA: TGTGCCAGCAAGATTGGACATGACTCCTACGAGCAGTACTTC
CDR3: CASKIGHDSYEQYF

J: TRBJ2-1
size: few
D: TRBD2
V: TRBV6-1
DNA: TGTGCCAGCAGAGCCGGGACTACCACTTACAATGAGCAGTTCTTC
CDR3: CASRAGTTTYNEQFF

J: TRBJ2-7
size: few
D: .
V: TRBV2
DNA: TGTGCCAGCAGTAAACACCCAGGGACCGAGCAGTACTTC
CDR3: CASSKHPGTEQYF

J: TRBJ1-6
size: many
D: .
V: TRBV2
DNA: TGTGCCAGCAGTGGGGGCCGGGTCACCCTCCACTTT
CDR3: CASSGGRVTLHF

J: TRBJ2-3
size: few
D: .
V: TRBV5-1
DNA: TGCGCCAGCAGCCCCCGAGCGGCTAGCACAGATACGCAGTATTTT
CDR3: CASSPRAASTDTQYF

J: TRBJ1-6
size: few
D: .
V: TRBV4-3
DNA: TGCGCCAGCAGCCAAGCCGGATATAATTCACCCCTCCACTTT
CDR3: CASSQAGYNSPLHF

J: TRBJ2-5
size: many
D: .
V: TRBV7-2
DNA: TGTGCCAGCACCCCTGGCCAAGAGACCCAGTACTTC
CDR3: CASTPGQETQYF

J: TRBJ2-1
size: few
D: TRBD2
V: TRBV29-1
DNA: TGCAGCGTTCTAGGACTAGCGGTACGCAATGAGCAGTTCTTC
CDR3: CSVLGLAVRNEQFF